The next 5 T cell receptor beta chains were all read from a single sample in a study of PD-1 blockade in classical Hodgkin lymphoma. As to time point: cycle 4 day 1 (C4D1), after around six weeks of nivolumab. Relapse after autologous stem cell transplantation occurred in every patient, and brentuximab vedotin exposure varied. The repertoire was sequenced with immunoSEQ multiplex PCR; TCRdb's copy has only in-frame clones and lacks some. The sample contains over 85,000 clones, 90% of which appear only once. The sequences come from peripheral blood mononuclear cells (PBMCs), collected before the fourth cycle of nivolumab. These receptors all come from a human donor with classical Hodgkin lymphoma.

There are a few counts of this clone. The V call is TRBV23-1, the J call TRBJ2-1, with 9 bases fitting TRBD1. TRBV23-1 is marked as an open reading frame, function uncertain. The CDR3 sequence is 20 residues long. V was clipped by 6 bases and J by 0 bases; unmatched bases: 18. In DNA form, the CDR3 reads TGCGCCAGCAGCCCCAAGGGACAGGGTTCTCCGAAGAGCTCCTACAATGAGCAGTTCTTC. Protein sequence: CASSPKGQGSPKSSYNEQFF.

The chain links TRBV2 to TRBJ2-7; 10 nucleotides align to TRBD1. The CDR3 runs 14 residues. Germline CDR1 SNHLY, CDR2 FYNNEI. V lost 10 bases and J lost 2; bases outside the gene matches: 8. The CDR3 DNA follows: TGTGCCACCGAACCGGGACAGGGGACCTACGAGCAGTACTTC. Its protein product is CATEPGQGTYEQYF.

V and J are TRBV11-1 and TRBJ1-1; D is undetermined. Germline values: CDR1 SGHAT, CDR2 FQDESV (reference sequence). Trimming cost V 1 base and J 8 bases, with 11 bases left between them. The CDR3 consists of 13 residues. Written as DNA, the CDR3 is TGTGCCAGCAGCTTAGGGCCCCGGATAGAAGCTTTCTTT. Its protein is CASSLGPRIEAFF.

The chain recombines TRBV13 with TRBJ2-1; possibly TRBD2 for D (6 bases). This CDR3 region has 17 residues. The V gene's germline CDR1 is PRHDT and CDR2 FYEKMQ (reference sequence). Trimming removed 7 bases at V and 0 bases at J, with 19 bases between. CDR3 bases: TGTGCCAGCACCCTGATTGGAGGGCTGGGCTCCTACAATGAGCAGTTCTTC. Translation gives CASTLIGGLGSYNEQFF.

This chain links TRBV6-1 with TRBJ2-7; 9 positions match TRBD1. CDR1 and CDR2 (germline): MNHNS, SASEGT. The length of the CDR3 is 14 residues. The junction had 1 base not matched to a gene; V was cut back by 4 bases and J by 0 bases. Written as DNA, the CDR3 is TGTGCCAGCAGTGGACAGGGGGTCTCCTACGAGCAGTACTTC. It is translated as CASSGQGVSYEQYF.